The rows below give T cell receptor beta chains drawn from one sample of a study of T cell responses to AZD1222 COVID-19 vaccine. Sequencing was performed with immunoSEQ multiplex PCR; in TCRdb, only in-frame clones are kept and a portion is missing. Here the sample spans tens of thousands of clones, 90% to 95% being singletons. Specimen: peripheral blood, collected on day 0 of MenACWY control vaccination. The receptors were gathered from an adult in good health. CDR3s include the opening cysteine and the closing phenylalanine or tryptophan. The D gene is left open where the match is weak. Size values are once, few and many counts, or a class for expanded clones, and some rows have none.

v_gene: TRBV3-1/TRBV3-2
abundance: NA
len: 15
j_gene: TRBJ2-2
d_gene: NA
CDR3nt: TGTGCCAGCAGCCGGTTGGACAGTAGTACCGGGGAGCTGTTTTTT
CDR3aa: CASSRLDSSTGELFF

v_gene: TRBV13
abundance: NA
len: 16
j_gene: TRBJ2-1
d_gene: TRBD2
CDR3nt: TGTGCCAGCAGCTCAACTAGCGGGGGTAACTACAATGAGCAGTTCTTC
CDR3aa: CASSSTSGGNYNEQFF

v_gene: TRBV29-1
abundance: NA
len: 13
j_gene: TRBJ2-7
d_gene: NA
CDR3nt: TGCAGCGTTACTCTTGGGGGCGGAGGCGAGCAGTACTTC
CDR3aa: CSVTLGGGGEQYF

v_gene: TRBV7-8
abundance: few
len: 14
j_gene: TRBJ2-7
d_gene: NA
CDR3nt: TGTGCCAGCAGCCGAGGGGGTATGGAGAACGAGCAGTACTTC
CDR3aa: CASSRGGMENEQYF

v_gene: TRBV6-5
abundance: NA
len: 13
j_gene: TRBJ1-5
d_gene: NA
CDR3nt: TGTGCCAGCATTCGGCGGGGCAATCAGCCCCAGCATTTT
CDR3aa: CASIRRGNQPQHF

v_gene: TRBV7-7
abundance: NA
len: 13
j_gene: TRBJ2-3
d_gene: NA
CDR3nt: TGTGCTAGCAGCTTAGATTGGACAGATACGCAGTATTTT
CDR3aa: CASSLDWTDTQYF

v_gene: TRBV28
abundance: NA
len: 13
j_gene: TRBJ1-2
d_gene: NA
CDR3nt: TGTGCCAGCAGTTTACTTGGCTTCGATGGCTACACCTTC
CDR3aa: CASSLLGFDGYTF

v_gene: TRBV19
abundance: NA
len: 13
j_gene: TRBJ2-1
d_gene: NA
CDR3nt: TGTGCCAGTAGTGTCCCAGGGGCCAATGAGCAGTTCTTC
CDR3aa: CASSVPGANEQFF

v_gene: TRBV2
abundance: once
len: 13
j_gene: TRBJ2-2
d_gene: NA
CDR3nt: TGTGCCAGCGGCTGGTTGAACACCGGGGAGCTGTTTTTT
CDR3aa: CASGWLNTGELFF

v_gene: TRBV28
abundance: NA
len: 15
j_gene: TRBJ2-2
d_gene: TRBD1
CDR3nt: TGTGCCAGCAGTTTTCGACAGGGAGTGTCCGGGGAGCTGTTTTTT
CDR3aa: CASSFRQGVSGELFF

v_gene: TRBV5-8
abundance: NA
len: 16
j_gene: TRBJ1-5
d_gene: TRBD1
CDR3nt: TGTGCCAGCAGCCCGGGACAGGGATATAGCAATCAGCCCCAGCATTTT
CDR3aa: CASSPGQGYSNQPQHF

v_gene: TRBV5-1
abundance: NA
len: 14
j_gene: TRBJ1-1
d_gene: NA
CDR3nt: TGCGCCAGCACCACGGCCTTCATGAACACTGAAGCTTTCTTT
CDR3aa: CASTTAFMNTEAFF

v_gene: TRBV3-1/TRBV3-2
abundance: NA
len: 14
j_gene: TRBJ1-6
d_gene: TRBD1
CDR3nt: TGTGCCAGCACACTGGACAGGGACTCTTCACCCCTCCACTTT
CDR3aa: CASTLDRDSSPLHF

v_gene: TRBV13
abundance: NA
len: 13
j_gene: TRBJ2-1
d_gene: NA
CDR3nt: TGTGCCAGCAGCTTAGGTGGTTACAATGAGCAGTTCTTC
CDR3aa: CASSLGGYNEQFF

v_gene: TRBV19
abundance: NA
len: 14
j_gene: TRBJ1-2
d_gene: NA
CDR3nt: TGTGCCAGTAGCCGAAATACAGAGAACTATGGCTACACCTTC
CDR3aa: CASSRNTENYGYTF

v_gene: TRBV4-1
abundance: NA
len: 15
j_gene: TRBJ2-5
d_gene: NA
CDR3nt: TGCGCCAGCAGCCAAGATGTGGGGGTACCGGAGACCCAGTACTTC
CDR3aa: CASSQDVGVPETQYF

v_gene: TRBV2
abundance: NA
len: 14
j_gene: TRBJ1-5
d_gene: TRBD1
CDR3nt: TGTGCCAGCAGTATACAGGGGGCAGGGCAGCCCCAGCATTTT
CDR3aa: CASSIQGAGQPQHF

v_gene: TRBV6-6
abundance: NA
len: 13
j_gene: TRBJ2-3
d_gene: NA
CDR3nt: TGTGCCAGCGGTGCTATCGGGGCAGATACGCAGTATTTT
CDR3aa: CASGAIGADTQYF

v_gene: TRBV7-6
abundance: few
len: 11
j_gene: TRBJ2-2
d_gene: NA
CDR3nt: TGTGCCAGCAGAACGACAGGGGAGCTGTTTTTT
CDR3aa: CASRTTGELFF

v_gene: TRBV2
abundance: NA
len: 13
j_gene: TRBJ1-3
d_gene: TRBD1
CDR3nt: TGTGCCAGCCGACAGGGGAGGGGAAACACCATATATTTT
CDR3aa: CASRQGRGNTIYF

v_gene: TRBV18
abundance: NA
len: 15
j_gene: TRBJ2-5
d_gene: NA
CDR3nt: TGTGCCAGCTCACCGACTAGTAGGGTCCAAGAGACCCAGTACTTC
CDR3aa: CASSPTSRVQETQYF

v_gene: TRBV9
abundance: NA
len: 15
j_gene: TRBJ1-3
d_gene: NA
CDR3nt: TGTGCCAGCAGCGTAGCTCCGGGGCCTGGAAACACCATATATTTT
CDR3aa: CASSVAPGPGNTIYF

v_gene: TRBV25-1
abundance: NA
len: 12
j_gene: TRBJ1-2
d_gene: NA
CDR3nt: TGTGCCAGCAGTGAATACCACGGTGGCTACACCTTC
CDR3aa: CASSEYHGGYTF

v_gene: TRBV10-1
abundance: NA
len: 14
j_gene: TRBJ2-1
d_gene: NA
CDR3nt: TGCGCCAGCAGTGAGTCTATAGGATTCAATGAGCAGTTCTTC
CDR3aa: CASSESIGFNEQFF

v_gene: TRBV10-3
abundance: once
len: 13
j_gene: TRBJ2-7
d_gene: NA
CDR3nt: TGTGCCACCAACAGGGAGACATCCTACGAGCAGTACTTC
CDR3aa: CATNRETSYEQYF

v_gene: TRBV7-9
abundance: once
len: 14
j_gene: TRBJ2-7
d_gene: NA
CDR3nt: TGTGCCAGCAGTAACCAGGCGGACCGTGTTGAGCAGTACTTC
CDR3aa: CASSNQADRVEQYF

v_gene: TRBV3-1/TRBV3-2
abundance: NA
len: 14
j_gene: TRBJ2-1
d_gene: NA
CDR3nt: TGTGCCAGCAGCCAAGTGGGTTTCTCGGTCGGGCAGTTCTTC
CDR3aa: CASSQVGFSVGQFF

v_gene: TRBV6-1
abundance: NA
len: 16
j_gene: TRBJ1-5
d_gene: TRBD1
CDR3nt: TGTGCCAGCAGTGAAGCGCGTAGACAGGGAAGGCAGCCCCAGCATTTT
CDR3aa: CASSEARRQGRQPQHF

v_gene: TRBV6-5
abundance: NA
len: 13
j_gene: TRBJ1-1
d_gene: NA
CDR3nt: TGTGCCAGCAGCGCAGGGGTTGACACTGAAGCTTTCTTT
CDR3aa: CASSAGVDTEAFF

v_gene: TRBV10-3
abundance: NA
len: 13
j_gene: TRBJ1-1
d_gene: NA
CDR3nt: TGTGCCATCAAGGGGGGCTCGAACACTGAAGCTTTCTTT
CDR3aa: CAIKGGSNTEAFF

v_gene: TRBV19
abundance: NA
len: 15
j_gene: TRBJ1-5
d_gene: NA
CDR3nt: TGTGCCAGTAGAAAGGTCACTTGGGGCTTCCAGCCCCAGCATTTT
CDR3aa: CASRKVTWGFQPQHF

v_gene: TRBV19
abundance: NA
len: 13
j_gene: TRBJ1-1
d_gene: TRBD1
CDR3nt: TGTGCCAGTAGAGGAAACAGGGGCCCTGAAGCTTTCTTT
CDR3aa: CASRGNRGPEAFF

v_gene: TRBV24-1
abundance: NA
len: 15
j_gene: TRBJ2-7
d_gene: TRBD1
CDR3nt: TGTGCCACCAGTGATTTGGGACAGGGGGCGCACGAGCAGTACTTC
CDR3aa: CATSDLGQGAHEQYF

v_gene: TRBV6-4
abundance: NA
len: 14
j_gene: TRBJ2-3
d_gene: NA
CDR3nt: TGTGCCAGCAGCGCTGTAGGGGGCACAGATACGCAGTATTTT
CDR3aa: CASSAVGGTDTQYF

v_gene: TRBV3-1/TRBV3-2
abundance: once
len: 15
j_gene: TRBJ2-7
d_gene: NA
CDR3nt: TGTGCCAGCAGCCACCCAAGACACCCCCCCGGCGAGCAGTACTTC
CDR3aa: CASSHPRHPPGEQYF

v_gene: TRBV28
abundance: NA
len: 13
j_gene: TRBJ1-2
d_gene: NA
CDR3nt: TGTGCCAGCGGCTCAGGGTCCAACTATGGCTACACCTTC
CDR3aa: CASGSGSNYGYTF

v_gene: TRBV12-3/TRBV12-4
abundance: NA
len: 13
j_gene: TRBJ1-1
d_gene: NA
CDR3nt: TGTGCCAGCAGTTATCAGGCGAGGACTGAAGCTTTCTTT
CDR3aa: CASSYQARTEAFF

v_gene: TRBV4-2
abundance: NA
len: 12
j_gene: TRBJ2-2
d_gene: NA
CDR3nt: TGTGCCAGCAGCCAACCTACCGGGGAGCTGTTTTTT
CDR3aa: CASSQPTGELFF

v_gene: TRBV11-2
abundance: NA
len: 14
j_gene: TRBJ2-7
d_gene: NA
CDR3nt: TGTGCCAGCAGCTTAGCCCTCACTAGCTACGAGCAGTACTTC
CDR3aa: CASSLALTSYEQYF

v_gene: TRBV24-1
abundance: NA
len: 11
j_gene: TRBJ2-7
d_gene: NA
CDR3nt: TGTGCCACCAGTGACATCTACGAGCAGTACTTC
CDR3aa: CATSDIYEQYF

v_gene: TRBV6-5
abundance: NA
len: 15
j_gene: TRBJ2-3
d_gene: TRBD2
CDR3nt: TGTGCCAGCAACAGGCTCGGACTAGCTGCAGATACGCAGTATTTT
CDR3aa: CASNRLGLAADTQYF

v_gene: TRBV3-1/TRBV3-2
abundance: NA
len: 15
j_gene: TRBJ1-5
d_gene: TRBD1
CDR3nt: TGTGCCAGCAGCCAAGATAAGGGGGCCAATCAGCCCCAGCATTTT
CDR3aa: CASSQDKGANQPQHF